This T cell receptor beta chain was recorded in a study of T-cell memory formation after mild COVID-19. Study outcomes and limitations: Memory from before infection featured some responding clones, which suggests cross-reactive memory joined.

TCRdb called the 5' RACE reads again in MiXCR, with one record for every CDR3 protein. The sample shows just over 400,000 distinct CDR3 sequences, less than 25% of them seen only once. CDR1 is LGHNA, CDR2 YNFKEQ, per germline. Trimming removed 0 bases at V and 3 bases at J, with 9 bases between. This CDR3 has 15 residues. This clonotype was counted between two and nine times. Its target is not known. The origin of this receptor is an adult woman who had mild COVID-19 (a few samples of this study predate the infection). Cell type and time point are not known. The chain is built from TRBV4-2 and TRBJ2-1; D gene uncertain. The sample comprised PBMCs or a T cell subset sorted from them (not recorded which). The CDR3 here is CASSQDDVGYNEQFF. For the CDR3, the DNA is TGTGCCAGCAGCCAAGATGATGTGGGCTACAATGAGCAGTTCTTC.